These T cell receptor beta chains were read from a single sample in a study of CD8 T cells in Susac syndrome. One entry per CDR3 protein, called by TCRdb with MiXCR from the immunoSEQ multiplex PCR reads. The sample includes roughly 150,000 distinct CDR3 sequences, around 96% of them seen just once. The sample comprised CD4+ T cells from PBMCs. The source of these receptors is a human donor with Susac syndrome. CDR3s include the opening cysteine and the closing phenylalanine or tryptophan. Fields, in order: CDR3 DNA, CDR3 protein, clone size, D gene, J gene, CDR3 length, V gene. A D gene is named only where the DNA matches it firmly. Only part of the rows carry a size: once, few, many, or a class if the clone is expanded.

CDR3nt: TGTGCCAGCGGGGGTGAGCAGTTCTTC; CDR3aa: CASGGEQFF; abundance: NA; d_gene: NA; j_gene: TRBJ2-1; len: 9; v_gene: TRBV2
CDR3nt: TGCAGCGCGTCCGGGACAGGTGACACTGAAGCTTTCTTT; CDR3aa: CSASGTGDTEAFF; abundance: NA; d_gene: TRBD1; j_gene: TRBJ1-1; len: 13; v_gene: TRBV29-1
CDR3nt: TGTGCCAGCTCACCACCAGGGGTGAACACTGAAGCTTTCTTT; CDR3aa: CASSPPGVNTEAFF; abundance: NA; d_gene: NA; j_gene: TRBJ1-1; len: 14; v_gene: TRBV18
CDR3nt: TGCGCCAGCAGAGTCATCCCCAGCTCCTACAATGAGCAGTTCTTC; CDR3aa: CASRVIPSSYNEQFF; abundance: NA; d_gene: NA; j_gene: TRBJ2-1; len: 15; v_gene: TRBV5-1
CDR3nt: TGTGCCAGCAGCGTAGGTGGCGGACTATTAAACAATGAGCAGTTCTTC; CDR3aa: CASSVGGGLLNNEQFF; abundance: NA; d_gene: NA; j_gene: TRBJ2-1; len: 16; v_gene: TRBV9
CDR3nt: TGTGCCTCCACGGGAGGATACTATGGCTACACCTTC; CDR3aa: CASTGGYYGYTF; abundance: NA; d_gene: NA; j_gene: TRBJ1-2; len: 12; v_gene: TRBV5-4
CDR3nt: TGTGCCAGTAGAGCAACAGGGAGATTGGCCTATGGCTACACCTTC; CDR3aa: CASRATGRLAYGYTF; abundance: NA; d_gene: NA; j_gene: TRBJ1-2; len: 15; v_gene: TRBV19
CDR3nt: TGCAGCGTTGACTCGACAGGGCGAAATGAAAAACTGTTTTTT; CDR3aa: CSVDSTGRNEKLFF; abundance: NA; d_gene: TRBD1; j_gene: TRBJ1-4; len: 14; v_gene: TRBV29-1
CDR3nt: TGTGCCAGCTCGTTCCTAGACTCTGGGGCCAACGTCCTGACTTTC; CDR3aa: CASSFLDSGANVLTF; abundance: NA; d_gene: NA; j_gene: TRBJ2-6; len: 15; v_gene: TRBV18
CDR3nt: TGTGCCAGCAGCGCCGCCGGGGGGGCGGAAAACATTCAGTACTTC; CDR3aa: CASSAAGGAENIQYF; abundance: NA; d_gene: TRBD2; j_gene: TRBJ2-4; len: 15; v_gene: TRBV4-2
CDR3nt: TGTGCCAGCAGCCAGTTGACCGGGAACACTGAAGCTTTCTTT; CDR3aa: CASSQLTGNTEAFF; abundance: NA; d_gene: NA; j_gene: TRBJ1-1; len: 14; v_gene: TRBV3-1
CDR3nt: TGTGCCAGCAGCCAACCATCCCCGACAGGGTCAGAGACCCAGTACTTC; CDR3aa: CASSQPSPTGSETQYF; abundance: NA; d_gene: TRBD1; j_gene: TRBJ2-5; len: 16; v_gene: TRBV3-1
CDR3nt: TGCAGTGCTAGAGATCGGGGGGCAACCACTGAAGCTTTCTTT; CDR3aa: CSARDRGATTEAFF; abundance: NA; d_gene: NA; j_gene: TRBJ1-1; len: 14; v_gene: TRBV20-1
CDR3nt: TGTGCCAGCAGTTTATCTCAACAGGGCGGCTACACCTTC; CDR3aa: CASSLSQQGGYTF; abundance: NA; d_gene: NA; j_gene: TRBJ1-2; len: 13; v_gene: TRBV27
CDR3nt: TGTGCCAGCGCGGTGAGCTCCTACAATGAGCAGTTCTTC; CDR3aa: CASAVSSYNEQFF; abundance: NA; d_gene: NA; j_gene: TRBJ2-1; len: 13; v_gene: TRBV2
CDR3nt: TGTGCTAGTGGTTTGCTACAAGAGACCCAGTACTTC; CDR3aa: CASGLLQETQYF; abundance: NA; d_gene: NA; j_gene: TRBJ2-5; len: 12; v_gene: TRBV12-5
CDR3nt: TGCAGTGCCCCGTCAGGTTCGCGGGATACGCAGTATTTT; CDR3aa: CSAPSGSRDTQYF; abundance: once; d_gene: NA; j_gene: TRBJ2-3; len: 13; v_gene: TRBV20-1
CDR3nt: TGTGCCAGTAAGGGACAGGGGTATTCACCCCTCCACTTT; CDR3aa: CASKGQGYSPLHF; abundance: NA; d_gene: TRBD1; j_gene: TRBJ1-6; len: 13; v_gene: TRBV19
CDR3nt: TGCAGCGTTGAAGTCGTAGGAGAGACCCAGTACTTC; CDR3aa: CSVEVVGETQYF; abundance: NA; d_gene: NA; j_gene: TRBJ2-5; len: 12; v_gene: TRBV29-1
CDR3nt: TGCAGCGTTGTCACTAGCGGGGGTTATAGCACAGATACGCAGTATTTT; CDR3aa: CSVVTSGGYSTDTQYF; abundance: NA; d_gene: TRBD2; j_gene: TRBJ2-3; len: 16; v_gene: TRBV29-1
CDR3nt: TGTGCCAGCAGCCAAGGACGCCTCGCCTACGAGCAGTACTTC; CDR3aa: CASSQGRLAYEQYF; abundance: NA; d_gene: NA; j_gene: TRBJ2-7; len: 14; v_gene: TRBV3-1
CDR3nt: TGCAGCGCCCGGACAGGACTACGCTCCTACGAGCAGTACTTC; CDR3aa: CSARTGLRSYEQYF; abundance: once; d_gene: NA; j_gene: TRBJ2-7; len: 14; v_gene: TRBV29-1
CDR3nt: TGTGCCAGCAGGGAGGCCTCTGAAGCTTTCTTT; CDR3aa: CASREASEAFF; abundance: NA; d_gene: NA; j_gene: TRBJ1-1; len: 11; v_gene: TRBV19
CDR3nt: TGTGGCGCGGGAAGTGACGGGAGAGAGACCCAGTACTTC; CDR3aa: CGAGSDGRETQYF; abundance: once; d_gene: NA; j_gene: TRBJ2-5; len: 13; v_gene: TRBV25-1
CDR3nt: TGCAGCGCGGGGGGAGGCAATCAGCCCCAGCATTTT; CDR3aa: CSAGGGNQPQHF; abundance: once; d_gene: NA; j_gene: TRBJ1-5; len: 12; v_gene: TRBV29-1
CDR3nt: TGTGCCAGCTCAGACATAGACGAGCAGTACTTC; CDR3aa: CASSDIDEQYF; abundance: NA; d_gene: NA; j_gene: TRBJ2-7; len: 11; v_gene: TRBV18
CDR3nt: TGCAGCGTGCAGGGGGGGGATACGCAGTATTTT; CDR3aa: CSVQGGDTQYF; abundance: NA; d_gene: NA; j_gene: TRBJ2-3; len: 11; v_gene: TRBV29-1
CDR3nt: TGCAGTGCTAGACAGGGGCTTTATTCCAATCAGCCCCAGCATTTT; CDR3aa: CSARQGLYSNQPQHF; abundance: NA; d_gene: NA; j_gene: TRBJ1-5; len: 15; v_gene: TRBV20-1
CDR3nt: TGTGCCACCAGCAGTATGGGCTCAGGGGGTAACACTGAAGCTTTCTTT; CDR3aa: CATSSMGSGGNTEAFF; abundance: NA; d_gene: TRBD1; j_gene: TRBJ1-1; len: 16; v_gene: TRBV15
CDR3nt: TGCAGCGTTGCGGAGCCCCGGGGAGCCAAAAACATTCAGTACTTC; CDR3aa: CSVAEPRGAKNIQYF; abundance: NA; d_gene: NA; j_gene: TRBJ2-4; len: 15; v_gene: TRBV29-1
CDR3nt: TGTGCCAGCAGTCCCCGGGCGGCCTTGAATCAGCCCCAGCATTTT; CDR3aa: CASSPRAALNQPQHF; abundance: NA; d_gene: NA; j_gene: TRBJ1-5; len: 15; v_gene: TRBV27
CDR3nt: TGCAGTGCCACGGGGGGGCTGGAAGAGCAGTACTTC; CDR3aa: CSATGGLEEQYF; abundance: NA; d_gene: TRBD2; j_gene: TRBJ2-7; len: 12; v_gene: TRBV20-1
CDR3nt: TGTGCCAGCAGTTACTCCCACTCCGGGACCCCCATAGACTTC; CDR3aa: CASSYSHSGTPIDF; abundance: NA; d_gene: NA; j_gene: TRBJ2-7; len: 14; v_gene: TRBV6-5
CDR3nt: TGTGCCAGCAGGAGTGGGACGGCCGAGGGCTACACCTTC; CDR3aa: CASRSGTAEGYTF; abundance: NA; d_gene: NA; j_gene: TRBJ1-2; len: 13; v_gene: TRBV2
CDR3nt: TGTGCCAGCAGCTTAGGGATCTTAGCGGGGGCCGCAGATACGCAGTATTTT; CDR3aa: CASSLGILAGAADTQYF; abundance: NA; d_gene: TRBD2; j_gene: TRBJ2-3; len: 17; v_gene: TRBV7-2
CDR3nt: TGCAGCGCCGGCCCAGGGCAAGAGACCCAGTACTTC; CDR3aa: CSAGPGQETQYF; abundance: NA; d_gene: NA; j_gene: TRBJ2-5; len: 12; v_gene: TRBV29-1
CDR3nt: TGTGCCAGCAGCTCCTGGGAGCCCGGAAACACCATATATTTT; CDR3aa: CASSSWEPGNTIYF; abundance: once; d_gene: NA; j_gene: TRBJ1-3; len: 14; v_gene: TRBV7-8
CDR3nt: TGCAGTGCTACCTTGGGACCGGACTTATATGGCTACACCTTC; CDR3aa: CSATLGPDLYGYTF; abundance: NA; d_gene: NA; j_gene: TRBJ1-2; len: 14; v_gene: TRBV20-1